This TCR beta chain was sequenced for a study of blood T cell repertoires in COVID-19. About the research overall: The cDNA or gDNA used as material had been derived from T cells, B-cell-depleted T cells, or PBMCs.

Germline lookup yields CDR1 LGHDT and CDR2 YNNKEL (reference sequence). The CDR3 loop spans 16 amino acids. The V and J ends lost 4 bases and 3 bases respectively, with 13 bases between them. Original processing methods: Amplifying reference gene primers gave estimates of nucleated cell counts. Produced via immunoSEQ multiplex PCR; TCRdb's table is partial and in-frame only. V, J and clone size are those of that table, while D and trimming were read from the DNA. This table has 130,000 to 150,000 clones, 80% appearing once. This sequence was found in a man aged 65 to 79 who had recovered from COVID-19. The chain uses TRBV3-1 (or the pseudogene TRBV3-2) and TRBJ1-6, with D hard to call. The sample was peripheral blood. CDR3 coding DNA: TGTGCCAGCAGCCCAACAATCGGGGTCTATAATTCACCCCTCCACTTT. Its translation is CASSPTIGVYNSPLHF.